This TCR beta chain was retrieved from a study of identical twins. With template switching, a universal primer site was added, and the cDNA carried unique molecular identifiers. Via MiXCR, TCRdb re-called the 5' RACE reads, giving one row per CDR3 protein. Here the sample spans approximately 220,000 distinct CDR3 sequences, approximately 8.3% being singletons. A word on this clonotype: No antigen is known for it.

Study-wide points: Excess twin sharing in beta out-of-frame sequences was weaker. Fewer insertions were carried by abundant cord blood beta clonotypes, but none was seen in memory repertoires.

The CDR3 extends over 15 amino acids. Deletions cut 1 base from V and 2 bases from J, with 13 bases between. The germline CDR1 and CDR2 sequences are SGHRS and YFSETQ. The donors were all healthy and Caucasian. The sample also formed part of further work on yellow fever vaccine responses in identical twins.

The sequenced sample consisted of memory (CD45RO+) T cells sorted from blood. The clonotype comes from a woman younger than 35 in good health. The rearrangement links TRBV5-1 to TRBJ2-7; the D gene is possibly TRBD2 (5 bases). CDR3 DNA sequence: TGCGCCAGCAGCTTGCTTAGAGGAGGCACCTACGAGCAGTACTTC. Residues: CASSLLRGGTYEQYF.